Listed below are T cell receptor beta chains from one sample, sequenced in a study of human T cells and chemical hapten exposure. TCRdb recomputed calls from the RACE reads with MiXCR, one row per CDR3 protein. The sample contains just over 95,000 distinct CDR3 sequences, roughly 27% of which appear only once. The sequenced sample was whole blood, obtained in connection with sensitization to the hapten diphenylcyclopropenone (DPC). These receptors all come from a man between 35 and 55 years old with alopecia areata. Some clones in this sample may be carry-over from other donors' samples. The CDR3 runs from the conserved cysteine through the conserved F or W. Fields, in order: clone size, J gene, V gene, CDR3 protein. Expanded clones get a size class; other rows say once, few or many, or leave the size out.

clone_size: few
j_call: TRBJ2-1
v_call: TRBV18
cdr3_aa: CASSPDYAPNEQFF

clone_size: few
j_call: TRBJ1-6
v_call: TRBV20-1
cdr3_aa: CSAPDSARGYNSPLHF

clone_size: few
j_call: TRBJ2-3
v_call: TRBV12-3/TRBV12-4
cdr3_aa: CASSSPMATLAVAQYF

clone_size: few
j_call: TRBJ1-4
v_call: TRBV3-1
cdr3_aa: CASSQRRDMEATNEKLFF

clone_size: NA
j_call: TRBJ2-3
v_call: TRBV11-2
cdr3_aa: CASSSGLISSTDTQYF

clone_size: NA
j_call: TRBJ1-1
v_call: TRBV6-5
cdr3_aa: CASSYGVAMNTEAFF

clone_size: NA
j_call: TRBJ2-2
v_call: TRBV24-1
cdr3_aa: CATSDTRGLNTGELFF

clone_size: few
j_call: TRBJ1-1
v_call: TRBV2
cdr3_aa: CASRQTDEAFF

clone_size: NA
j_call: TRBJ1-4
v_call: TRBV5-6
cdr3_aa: CASRQHAASNEKLFF

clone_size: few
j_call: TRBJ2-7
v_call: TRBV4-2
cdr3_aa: CASSQVTSAPSYEQYF

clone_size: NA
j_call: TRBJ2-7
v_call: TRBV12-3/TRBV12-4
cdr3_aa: CASSKGLAIHEQYF

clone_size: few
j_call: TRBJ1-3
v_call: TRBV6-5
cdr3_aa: CASSNQGSGNTIYF

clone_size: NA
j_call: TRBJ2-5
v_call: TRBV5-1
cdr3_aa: CASSSGSEETQYF

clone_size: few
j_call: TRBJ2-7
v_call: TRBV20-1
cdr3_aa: CSARGLDRVSYEQYF

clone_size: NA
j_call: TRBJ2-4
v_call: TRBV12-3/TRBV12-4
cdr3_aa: CASRGAKNIQYF

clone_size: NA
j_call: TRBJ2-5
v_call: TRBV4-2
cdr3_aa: CASSQDRLIQYF

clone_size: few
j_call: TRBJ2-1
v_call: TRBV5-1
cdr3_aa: CASSLGLAVIYNEQFF

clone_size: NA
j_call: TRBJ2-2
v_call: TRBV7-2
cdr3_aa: CASSSYTGELFF

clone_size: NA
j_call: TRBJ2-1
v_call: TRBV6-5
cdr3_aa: CAAGTFNEQFF

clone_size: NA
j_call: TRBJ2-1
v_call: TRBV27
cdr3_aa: CASSLSGLAEQFF

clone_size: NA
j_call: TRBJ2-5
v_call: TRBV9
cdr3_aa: CASSQGQQETQYF

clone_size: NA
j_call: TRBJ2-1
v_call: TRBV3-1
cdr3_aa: CASSQKTGASLRNEQFF

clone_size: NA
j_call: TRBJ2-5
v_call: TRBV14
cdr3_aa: CASSGRLAGTETQYF

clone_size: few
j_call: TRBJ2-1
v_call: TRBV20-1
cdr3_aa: CSTNGDSSYNEQFF

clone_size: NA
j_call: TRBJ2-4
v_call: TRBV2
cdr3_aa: CASSEAYVAAALAKNIQYF

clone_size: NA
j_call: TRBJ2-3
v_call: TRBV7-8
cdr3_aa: CASSFSGRADTQYF

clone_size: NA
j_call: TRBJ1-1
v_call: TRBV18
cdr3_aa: CASSPTGTGERNTEAFF

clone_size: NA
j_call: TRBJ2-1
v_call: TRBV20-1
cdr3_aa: CSARDKGLAGGCYNEQFF

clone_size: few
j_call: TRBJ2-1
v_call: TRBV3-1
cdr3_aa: CASSQDTSGSFIGEQFF

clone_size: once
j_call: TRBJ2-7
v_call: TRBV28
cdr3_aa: CASSLYGQGRREQYF

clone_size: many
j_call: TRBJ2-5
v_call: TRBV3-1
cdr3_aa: CASSFYQETQYF

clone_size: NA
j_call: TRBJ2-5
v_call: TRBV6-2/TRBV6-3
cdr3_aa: CASSWTGGSETQYF

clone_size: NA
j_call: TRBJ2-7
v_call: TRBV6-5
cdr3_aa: CASSYGLAGGYYEQYF

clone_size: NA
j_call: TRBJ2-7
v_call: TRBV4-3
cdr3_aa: CASSPRQGYEQYF

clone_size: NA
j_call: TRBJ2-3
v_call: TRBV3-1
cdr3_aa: CASSLDRRTDTQYF

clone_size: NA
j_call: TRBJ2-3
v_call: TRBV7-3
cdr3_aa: CASSPLPQGPTDTQYF

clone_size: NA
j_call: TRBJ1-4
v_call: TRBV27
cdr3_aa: CASSQGQTTNEKLFF

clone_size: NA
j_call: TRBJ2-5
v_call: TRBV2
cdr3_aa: CASSVTLGSRTQYF

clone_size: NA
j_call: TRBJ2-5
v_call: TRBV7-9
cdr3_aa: CASRNRGLGTQYF

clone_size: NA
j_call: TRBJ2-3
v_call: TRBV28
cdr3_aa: CASSSGTNTDTQYF

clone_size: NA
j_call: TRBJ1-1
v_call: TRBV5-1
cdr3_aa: CASSLVPDSEAFF

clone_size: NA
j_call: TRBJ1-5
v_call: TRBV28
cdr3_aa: CASIPGTAHQPQHF

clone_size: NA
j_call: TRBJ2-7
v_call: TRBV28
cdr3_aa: CASSTPGLVSYEQYF

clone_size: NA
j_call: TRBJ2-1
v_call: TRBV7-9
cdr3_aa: CASSLRLAGEDNEQFF

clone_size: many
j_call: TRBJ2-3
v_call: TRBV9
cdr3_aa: CASSLSGRADDTQYF

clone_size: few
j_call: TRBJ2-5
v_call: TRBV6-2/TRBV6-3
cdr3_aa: CASSSKRVQETQYF

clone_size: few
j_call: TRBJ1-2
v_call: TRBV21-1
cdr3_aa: CASSKVVPGETNYGYTF

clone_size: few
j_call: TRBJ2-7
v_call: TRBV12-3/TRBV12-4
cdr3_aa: CASSLLSLYEQYF

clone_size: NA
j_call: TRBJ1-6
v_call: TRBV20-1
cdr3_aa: CMLQDRHNSPLHF

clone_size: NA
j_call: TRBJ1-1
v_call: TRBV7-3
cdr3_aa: CASSLSPPGGDMNTEAFF

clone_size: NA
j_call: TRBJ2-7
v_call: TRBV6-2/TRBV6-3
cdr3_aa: CASTTLDRASEQYF

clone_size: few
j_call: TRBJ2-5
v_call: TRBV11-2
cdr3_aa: CASSPSGGQETQYF

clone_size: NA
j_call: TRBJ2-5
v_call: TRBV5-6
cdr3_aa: CASRDTNQETQYF

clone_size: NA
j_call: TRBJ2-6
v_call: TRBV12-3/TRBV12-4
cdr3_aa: CASSFISRGLAGVGGANVLTF

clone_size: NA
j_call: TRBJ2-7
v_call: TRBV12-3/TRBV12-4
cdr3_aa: CASGSETTISYEQYF